A single sample gave rise to the 11 T cell receptor beta chains below, sequenced in a study of T cell repertoires in cytomegalovirus infection. TCRdb called the reads again in MiXCR, with one record for every CDR3 protein. The table shows roughly 800,000 distinct CDR3 sequences, with just under 30% occurring only once. Their target antigens are unknown. This material consisted of cultured CD8+ T cells from PBMCs, taken from culture after CMV antigen stimulation. Receptors were obtained from a human donor in good health (CMV status not recorded). Some clones in this sample may be carry-over from other donors' samples.

The chain links TRBV19 to TRBJ1-5; 8 bases fit TRBD1. The CDR3 contains 16 residues. Germline V lookup: CDR1 LNHDA, CDR2 SQIVND (reference sequence). Germline trimming cut 5 bases from V and 6 bases from J; bases unmatched to any gene: 12. The CDR3: CASSLPSGGAVQPQHF. CDR3 nucleotides: TGTGCCAGTAGTCTCCCCTCAGGGGGCGCGGTTCAGCCCCAGCATTTT.

The sample holds a few counts of this clonotype. The chain is built from TRBV4-1 and TRBJ2-3; 7 bases are a match to TRBD2. Germline values: CDR1 MGHRA, CDR2 YSYEKL. This CDR3 has 15 residues. With V trimmed by 1 base and J by 4 bases, 5 bases remained unmatched. CDR3 sequence reads: CASSQGSAGADTQYF. The CDR3 DNA follows: TGCGCCAGCAGCCAAGGGTCGGCGGGAGCAGATACGCAGTATTTT.

A few counts support this clonotype. The chain recombines TRBV12-3 or TRBV12-4 with TRBJ2-3; D not certain. The ends were cut back, 4 bases at V and 1 base at J, with 12 bases in the middle. This CDR3 is 15 amino acids long. CDR3 sequence (DNA): TGTGCCAGCAGTTCGTTCGGAACCGGCACAGATACGCAGTATTTT. Its translation: CASSSFGTGTDTQYF.

This chain connects TRBV6-1 to TRBJ2-2; unclear D gene. Trimming left V 10 bases short and J 5 bases short, with 8 bases between. CDR3 length: 11 residues. The germline CDR1 and CDR2 sequences are MNHNS and SASEGT. CDR3 loop: CAIYRTGELFF. The CDR3 DNA reads as TGTGCCATATACAGAACCGGGGAGCTGTTTTTT.

The chain combines TRBV4-1 with TRBJ2-7, with 9 positions matching TRBD2. The germline gives CDR1 MGHRA, CDR2 YSYEKL. The length of the CDR3 is 15 residues. After removal of 1 base from V and 3 bases from J, the junction contained 4 bases not matched to a gene. The CDR3 nucleotides are TGCGCCAGCAGCCAAGGGGGTAGCGGGAGCTACGAGCAGTACGTC. Protein: CASSQGGSGSYEQYV.

Ten or more counts support this clonotype. This chain uses TRBV7-2 with TRBJ1-5; a possible D gene is TRBD1 (5 bases). The germline CDR1 and CDR2 sequences are SGHTA and FQGNSA. V dropped 2 bases and J dropped 3 bases, with 17 bases sitting between them. This CDR3 region has 17 residues. The CDR3 DNA reads TGTGCCAGCAGCTTATTTGGATCCTTCAGGGTCAATCAGCCCCAGCATTTT. Translated, it gives CASSLFGSFRVNQPQHF.

Only a few counts were recorded for this clonotype. The chain carries TRBV12-5 and TRBJ1-5, with TRBD1 as a possible D gene (5 bases). CDR1 is LGHNT, CDR2 FRNRAP, per germline. This CDR3 contains 12 residues. The V gene lost 7 bases and the J gene lost 6 bases, with 10 bases spanning the gap. CDR3 nucleotides: TGTGCTAGTGTTCCAGGGTCTCAGCCCCAGCATTTT. Residues: CASVPGSQPQHF.

On this clonotype itself: The conserved phenylalanine or tryptophan normally closing the CDR3 is absent here, so this likely arose from a read error. The CDR3 spells CASAETGGSSYNEQFV. In DNA, the CDR3 is TGTGCCAGCGCCGAGACAGGGGGCAGCTCTTACAATGAGCAGTTCGTC. The chain has TRBV7-2 and TRBJ2-1; TRBD1 agrees at 10 bases. The germline V gene encodes CDR1 SGHTA and CDR2 FQGNSA. This CDR3 comprises 16 residues. Losses at the gene ends were 8 bases for V and 4 bases for J; bases not matched to a gene: 11.

This clonotype was seen more than once but under ten times. The chain joins TRBV27 to TRBJ2-7; 10 bases match TRBD1. From germline, CDR1 is MNHEY and CDR2 SMNVEV (reference sequence). V lost 5 bases to trimming and J lost 3 bases; unmatched junction nucleotides: 7. The CDR3 contains 15 residues. The CDR3 coding sequence is TGTGCCAGCAGTCTGACAGGGGGCCCTTTCTACGAGCAGTACGTC. Its protein product is CASSLTGGPFYEQYV.

The rearrangement links TRBV7-8 to TRBJ1-4, with TRBD1 identical over 8 bases. This CDR3 comprises 17 residues. V was clipped by 2 bases and J by 0 bases; unmatched bases: 5. Germline lookup yields CDR1 SGHVS and CDR2 FQNEAQ. CDR3 residues: CASSLRTGSATNEKLFF. CDR3 nucleotides: TGTGCCAGCAGCTTAAGGACAGGGTCTGCAACTAATGAAAAACTGTTTTTT.

The rearrangement joins TRBV7-6 to TRBJ2-1; D is possibly TRBD1 (6 bases). Per germline, CDR1 SGHVS and CDR2 FNYEAQ. There are 18 residues in the CDR3. Trimming pared 1 base from V and 5 bases from J, leaving 21 bases between. CDR3 in DNA: TGTGCCAGCAGCTTAGAGGCCAGGGGACCACCTACGGACAATGAGCAGTTCTTC. Its translation is CASSLEARGPPTDNEQFF.